A single sample gave rise to the 30 T cell receptor beta chains below, sequenced in a study of cytomegalovirus exposure and HLA in healthy donors. Both 60 Vbeta primers and 13 Jbeta primers went into the PCR. Assay: immunoSEQ multiplex PCR; the TCRdb copy retains only in-frame clones and omits some. This table holds about 170,000 clones, 80% to 90% found once. The sequencing input was PBMCs. Every receptor here comes from a woman aged 18-29 years in good health and CMV-seronegative.

This clone was counted between two and nine times. V and J are TRBV5-1 and TRBJ2-1; the match to TRBD2 covers 9 bases. V dropped 3 bases and J dropped 6; count of bases not matched to a gene: 7. Germline V CDR1 and CDR2: SGHRS, YFSETQ. The CDR3 extends over 15 amino acids. The CDR3 region is CASSYIAGVSNEQFF. The CDR3 DNA reads TGCGCCAGCAGCTATATAGCGGGAGTCTCCAATGAGCAGTTCTTC.

The V gene is TRBV5-5, the J gene TRBJ2-5, with TRBD2 as a possible D gene (6 bases). Germline CDR1 reads SGHKS; CDR2 reads YYEKEE (reference sequence). Trimming stripped 5 bases from V and 5 bases from J, with 22 bases between. CDR3 length: 16 residues. The CDR3 DNA reads TGTGCCAGCAGTGACCCGGGAGTCAAGGGAAAGGAGACCCAGTACTTC. This sequence encodes CASSDPGVKGKETQYF.

This clone was picked up a small number of times. The chain uses TRBV11-2 and TRBJ2-7; tentatively, D is TRBD1 (5 bases). CDR3 size: 13 residues. Trimming left V 1 base short and J 3 bases short, with 7 bases between. Germline values: CDR1 SGHAT, CDR2 FQNNGV. CDR3 residues: CASSLGQIYEQYF. The DNA of the CDR3 is TGTGCCAGCAGCTTAGGACAGATCTACGAGCAGTACTTC.

This sequence joins TRBV27 and TRBJ2-6; 7 bases are a match to TRBD1. There are 17 residues in the CDR3. Trimming took 4 bases from V and 17 from J; bases not matched to a gene: 23. In germline, CDR1 is MNHEY, CDR2 SMNVEV (reference sequence). The CDR3 bases are TGTGCCAGCAGTTCCCTATTTCAAACAGGGGCCCCTGGGAGTATGACTTTC. Amino acid sequence: CASSSLFQTGAPGSMTF. Complete variable domain (other parts from reference TRBV27 and TRBJ2-6): EAQVTQNPRYLITVTGKKLTVTCSQNMNHEYMSWYRQDPGLGLRQIYYSMNVEVTDKGDVPEGYKVSRKEKRNFPLILESPSPNQTSLYFCASSSLFQTGAPGSMTFGAGSRLTVL.

The genes are TRBV25-1 and TRBJ2-7; possibly TRBD2 for D (6 bases). V was clipped by 1 base and J by 4 bases, with 17 bases between them. Looked up from germline, CDR1 is MGHDK and CDR2 is SYGVNS. The CDR3 spans 16 residues. CDR3 sequence (DNA): TGTGCCAGCAGTGAATCCCACCCCGGGAGTTCGTACGAGCAGTACTTC. This gives the protein CASSESHPGSSYEQYF.

The genes are TRBV11-2 and TRBJ2-3, with D perhaps matching TRBD2 (6 bases). V gave up 5 bases and J gave up 6 bases, with 15 bases separating them. The germline gives CDR1 SGHAT, CDR2 FQNNGV. The CDR3 totals 14 residues. The DNA for the CDR3 is TGTGCCAGCAGCGCCGGGACTGGGGAGGATACGCAGTATTTT. This translates into CASSAGTGEDTQYF. The variable domain in full, completed from reference TRBV11-2 and TRBJ2-3, reads EAGVAQSPRYKIIEKRQSVAFWCNPISGHATLYWYQQILGQGPKLLIQFQNNGVVDDSQLPKDRFSAERLKGVDSTLKIQPAKLEDSAVYLCASSAGTGEDTQYFGPGTRLTVL.

The chain is built from TRBV28 and TRBJ2-2; TRBD1 aligns across 7 bases. Germline CDR1 is MDHEN and CDR2 is SYDVKM. The CDR3 is 16 amino acids. Germline trimming cut 5 bases from V and 7 bases from J; bases unmatched to any gene: 13. This CDR3 is CASSTLRQGKGGELFF. CDR3 DNA sequence: TGTGCCAGCAGTACCCTACGACAGGGAAAAGGCGGGGAGCTGTTTTTT.

This clone came up once. V gene TRBV19 combines with J gene TRBJ1-2; TRBD1 agrees at 8 bases. Germline values: CDR1 LNHDA, CDR2 SQIVND (reference sequence). The CDR3 is 17 residues long. V lost 5 bases and J lost 2; bases outside the gene matches: 13. The CDR3 sequence is CASSEYLTRTGNYGYTF. CDR3 in DNA: TGTGCCAGTAGTGAATATCTAACCCGGACAGGGAACTATGGCTACACCTTC. Full variable domain (rest looked up from reference TRBV19 and TRBJ1-2): DGGITQSPKYLFRKEGQNVTLSCEQNLNHDAMYWYRQDPGQGLRLIYYSQIVNDFQKGDIAEGYSVSREKKESFPLTVTSAQKNPTAFYLCASSEYLTRTGNYGYTFGSGTRLTVV.

The genes are TRBV4-2 and TRBJ2-7, with a tentative D call TRBD2 (7 bases). Germline values: CDR1 LGHNA, CDR2 YNFKEQ. CDR3 length equals 19 residues. Deletions cut 1 base from V and 1 base from J, with 23 bases between. The CDR3, as DNA: TGTGCCAGCAGCCAAGGGATGGTCGGGAGTGGGGGGGCGTCCTACGAGCAGTACTTC. Translating gives CASSQGMVGSGGASYEQYF.

The chain carries TRBV30 and TRBJ2-3, with no clear D. The V end lost 1 base, the J end lost 5 bases, and 4 bases lay between the germline ends. There are 11 residues in the CDR3. Germline V lookup: CDR1 GTSNPN, CDR2 SVGIG (reference sequence). DNA of the CDR3: TGTGCCTGGAGTGGGCAAGATACGCAGTATTTT. It is translated as CAWSGQDTQYF.

This rearrangement joins TRBV5-4 to TRBJ2-3; the D gene is possibly TRBD2 (5 bases). The germline V and J ends were trimmed by 5 bases and 4 bases, with 8 bases remaining between them. This CDR3 comprises 12 residues. CDR1 SGHNT and CDR2 YYREEE come from the germline V gene (reference sequence). The CDR3 region is CASSLASDTQYF. The CDR3 nucleotides are TGTGCCAGCAGTTTAGCGTCAGATACGCAGTATTTT.

V usage is TRBV5-1 and J usage is TRBJ2-3, with 12 bases matching TRBD1. The V gene's germline CDR1 is SGHRS and CDR2 YFSETQ. The CDR3 has 16 amino acids. Germline trimming cut 4 bases from V and 3 bases from J; bases unmatched to any gene: 6. The CDR3 region is CASSQGQGAGTDTQYF. The CDR3 DNA reads as TGCGCCAGCAGCCAGGGACAGGGGGCCGGGACAGATACGCAGTATTTT.

The chain links TRBV18 to TRBJ2-5, with unresolved D. Germline CDR1 reads KGHSH; CDR2 reads LQKENI. The CDR3 sequence is 14 residues long. V lost 2 bases and J lost 3, with 10 bases in between. The chain's CDR3 is CASSPMAQEETQYF. CDR3 bases: TGTGCCAGCTCACCAATGGCGCAGGAAGAGACCCAGTACTTC.

V usage is TRBV5-1 and J usage is TRBJ2-7, with TRBD1 as a possible D gene (5 bases). V was trimmed by 0 bases and J by 2 bases, leaving 12 bases between them. The germline CDR1 and CDR2 sequences are SGHRS and YFSETQ. This CDR3 has 15 amino acids. Here the CDR3 reads CASSLEGRAPYEQYF. The CDR3 DNA reads TGCGCCAGCAGCTTGGAGGGCAGGGCCCCCTACGAGCAGTACTTC.

The chain has TRBV19 and TRBJ2-7, with a possible D match to TRBD2 (6 bases). The CDR3 totals 16 residues. In germline, CDR1 is LNHDA, CDR2 SQIVND (reference sequence). Trimming left V 0 bases short and J 5 bases short, with 17 bases between. CDR3 amino acids: CASSIDGGVREDEQYF. DNA of the CDR3: TGTGCCAGTAGTATAGATGGCGGGGTTCGCGAGGACGAGCAGTACTTC.

This clone was seen just once. The J gene is TRBJ1-1, the V gene TRBV9; no clear D gene. Trimming cost V 0 bases and J 0 bases, with 9 bases left between them. Germline V gene data show CDR1 as SGDLS and CDR2 as YYNGEE. CDR3 length: 15 residues. The DNA for the CDR3 is TGTGCCAGCAGCGTAGACGCTCAGGTGAACACTGAAGCTTTCTTT. This sequence encodes CASSVDAQVNTEAFF.

The chain links TRBV5-4 to TRBJ2-5; 9 nucleotides align to TRBD2. The CDR3 is made up of 17 amino acids. Germline loops: CDR1 SGHNT, CDR2 YYREEE (reference sequence). V dropped 0 bases and J dropped 4; count of bases not matched to a gene: 10. CDR3 sequence (DNA): TGTGCCAGCAGCTTGGCGGGCGGGAGGGCCAAGGGAGAGACCCAGTACTTC. It codes for CASSLAGGRAKGETQYF. Complete variable domain (other parts from reference TRBV5-4 and TRBJ2-5): ETGVTQSPTHLIKTRGQQVTLRCSSQSGHNTVSWYQQALGQGPQFIFQYYREEENGRGNFPPRFSGLQFPNYSSELNVNALELDDSALYLCASSLAGGRAKGETQYFGPGTRLLVL.

This rearrangement joins TRBV7-9 to TRBJ1-2; 7 bases fit TRBD1. V gave up 1 base and J gave up 7 bases; unmatched junction bases: 3. The CDR3 is 13 residues long. CDR1 SEHNR and CDR2 FQNEAQ come from the germline V gene (reference sequence). The DNA for the CDR3 is TGTGCCAGCAGCTTAGGTACAGGGGTTGGCTACACCTTC. This sequence encodes CASSLGTGVGYTF.

The V call is TRBV7-6, the J call TRBJ2-7, with D maybe TRBD2 (6 bases). V lost 5 bases and J 5 bases, leaving 10 bases between the germline ends. The CDR3 loop spans 12 amino acids. Germline V gene data show CDR1 as SGHVS and CDR2 as FNYEAQ. DNA for the CDR3: TGTGCCAGCAGCATGACTAGAGACGAGCAGTACTTC. Its protein is CASSMTRDEQYF.

This chain connects TRBV28 to TRBJ1-2, with D possibly matching TRBD1 (5 bases). Per germline, CDR1 MDHEN and CDR2 SYDVKM. V lost 7 bases to trimming and J lost 5 bases, with 20 bases between them. The CDR3 length is 15 residues. CDR3 residues: CASTTLKEGEYGYTF. The DNA for the CDR3 is TGTGCCAGCACCACTTTGAAGGAAGGGGAATATGGCTACACCTTC.

The rearrangement joins TRBV5-1 to TRBJ2-1, with TRBD2 as a possible D gene (5 bases). Germline V gene data show CDR1 as SGHRS and CDR2 as YFSETQ. There are 17 residues in the CDR3. Trimming took 0 bases from V and 7 from J, leaving 20 bases between them. The CDR3 nucleotides read TGCGCCAGCAGCTTGGTTTTTGGTCCCAGCGGTACAAATGAGCAGTTCTTC. This gives the protein CASSLVFGPSGTNEQFF.

This clone was counted between two and nine times. J is TRBJ2-2 and V is TRBV7-6, with TRBD2 as a possible D gene (6 bases). The length of the CDR3 is 12 residues. Germline assignment: CDR1 SGHVS and CDR2 FNYEAQ. V gave up 5 bases and J gave up 6 bases, with 7 bases separating them. Written as DNA, the CDR3 is TGTGCCAGCAGCCGGGACTCCGGGGAGCTGTTTTTT. The encoded protein is CASSRDSGELFF.

The genes are TRBV11-3 and TRBJ1-3, with D maybe TRBD1 (6 bases). V was pared by 6 bases and J by 3 bases, with 9 bases between. The CDR3 covers 13 residues. The germline V gene encodes CDR1 SGHNT and CDR2 YENEEA. CDR3 nucleotides: TGTGCCAGCAGACAGGGCGGTGGAAACACCATATATTTT. It is translated as CASRQGGGNTIYF.

This clone was counted a few times. The chain uses TRBV4-2 and TRBJ2-5; D might be TRBD2 (5 bases). The assigned J gene may be wrong: the sequence end matches TRBJ2-7 better. Per the germline V gene, CDR1 is LGHNA and CDR2 is YNFKEQ. The CDR3 runs 14 residues. The CDR3 nucleotides are TGTGCCAGCAGCCAAGATTTAAGGGCGGGCGAGCAGTACTTC. This translates into CASSQDLRAGEQYF.

The chain is built from TRBV7-9 and TRBJ2-3; D is perhaps TRBD2 (5 bases). V dropped 4 bases and J dropped 2 bases, with 13 bases sitting between them. In germline, CDR1 is SEHNR, CDR2 FQNEAQ (reference sequence). The CDR3 runs to 15 residues. CDR3 amino acids: CASSSLEDFTDTQYF. DNA for the CDR3: TGTGCCAGCAGCTCTCTCGAGGACTTCACAGATACGCAGTATTTT.

V gene TRBV28 combines with J gene TRBJ2-3; D not resolved. Germline-derived CDR1 and CDR2 are MDHEN and SYDVKM. The CDR3 loop spans 14 amino acids. Between the trimmed V and J ends, which lost 2 bases and 4 bases, there was a span of 10 bases. CDR3 sequence (DNA): TGTGCCAGCAGTTTACATCGGGTGGCAGATACGCAGTATTTT. Translation: CASSLHRVADTQYF.

This chain connects TRBV7-9 to TRBJ2-2, with a tentative D call TRBD2 (6 bases). The CDR3 is 17 residues long. The V end was cut by 1 base, the J end by 6 bases, with 18 bases between. The V gene's germline CDR1 is SEHNR and CDR2 FQNEAQ (reference sequence). CDR3: CASSLGLSGPGPGELFF. CDR3 DNA sequence: TGTGCCAGCAGCTTAGGGCTTAGCGGCCCAGGACCCGGGGAGCTGTTTTTT.

This chain uses TRBV10-3 with TRBJ2-1, with 11 bases that match TRBD1. The CDR3 is 14 residues long. V shed 10 bases and J 8 bases; nucleotides not matched to a gene: 10. Per the germline V gene, CDR1 is ENHRY and CDR2 is SYGVKD. CDR3 loop: CATTRDRGMDEQFF. CDR3 DNA sequence: TGTGCCACTACCCGGGACAGGGGGATGGATGAGCAGTTCTTC.

The chain employs TRBV11-2 and TRBJ2-7; D possibly corresponds to TRBD2 (5 bases). This CDR3 has 13 amino acids. Germline CDR1 reads SGHAT; CDR2 reads FQNNGV. V lost 1 base, J lost 7 bases, and 11 bases lay in between. CDR3 amino acids: CASSLVLPGEQYF. As DNA, the CDR3 is TGTGCCAGCAGCTTAGTCTTGCCGGGGGAGCAGTACTTC.

J is TRBJ1-2 and V is TRBV6-1; no reliable D call. V gave up 5 bases and J gave up 8 bases, with 18 bases separating them. This CDR3 comprises 14 residues. Germline CDR1 reads MNHNS; CDR2 reads SASEGT. The chain's CDR3 is CASSLPAGFSGYTF. The CDR3 bases are TGTGCCAGCAGTCTACCGGCGGGCTTTTCCGGCTACACCTTC.